The 12 T cell receptor beta chains below come from one sample, sequenced in a study of shared clonotypes between healthy human individuals (TCRdb year 2020). The library relied on the immunoSEQ multiplex PCR assay. Held by TCRdb, this immuneACCESS table contains in-frame sequences only and omits some clones. Under half of the omission traces to an unresolved V gene where checked; the cause of the rest is unknown. The sample table lists approximately 510,000 clones, less than 85% of them with a count of one. 10% to 15% of the sample is taken by the ten largest. Input material: PBMCs. These receptors came from a woman aged 35 to 49 in good health. Some clones in this sample may be carry-over from other donors' samples.

The gene calls are TRBV7-9 and TRBJ1-1; D unclear. V gave up 5 bases and J gave up 0 bases, with 13 bases separating them. Germline loops: CDR1 SEHNR, CDR2 FQNEAQ (reference sequence). The CDR3 has 15 residues. This CDR3 is CASSNPRRLNTEAFF. The CDR3, as DNA: TGTGCCAGCAGCAACCCGCGCCGTTTGAACACTGAAGCTTTCTTT.

The CDR3 DNA follows: TGTGCCAGCAGTCTGTGGGGGGAACTCCCCTACGAGCAGTACTTC. As protein: CASSLWGELPYEQYF. V and J are TRBV6-5 and TRBJ2-7, with D maybe TRBD2 (6 bases). The CDR3 runs to 15 residues. Per the germline V gene, CDR1 is MNHEY and CDR2 is SVGAGI. Trimming removed 5 bases at V and 2 bases at J, with 16 bases between.

In DNA, the CDR3 is TGTGCCAGCAGTTCACAGACCCTTTCCTACAATGAGCAGTTCTTC. Translated, it gives CASSSQTLSYNEQFF. The rearrangement links TRBV5-8 to TRBJ2-1; D is unresolved. The CDR3 spans 15 residues. The V gene lost 5 bases and the J gene lost 1 base, with 13 bases spanning the gap. The V gene's germline CDR1 is SGHTS and CDR2 YDEGEE.

The chain links TRBV6-6 to TRBJ2-2; D remains ambiguous. Germline CDR1 reads MNHNY; CDR2 reads SVGAGI (reference sequence). Trimming stripped 6 bases from V and 4 bases from J, with 12 bases between. This CDR3 spans 14 amino acids. In DNA, the CDR3 is TGTGCCAGCAGGTCCGGGCCCACCACCGGGGAGCTGTTTTTT. As protein: CASRSGPTTGELFF.

Note on this clone: The sample has other DNA sequences that encode this CDR3 too. V is TRBV4-1 and J is TRBJ1-2; D not certain. There are 13 residues in the CDR3. Per the germline V gene, CDR1 is MGHRA and CDR2 is YSYEKL. The germline V and J ends were trimmed by 3 bases and 4 bases, with 9 bases remaining between them. This chain's CDR3 is CASSQGLAYGYTF. The CDR3 DNA reads TGCGCCAGCAGCCAGGGCCTGGCCTATGGCTACACCTTC.

The table lists this clone with a count of one. The rearrangement uses TRBV4-2 and TRBJ2-7; 13 bases are shared with TRBD2. The CDR3 consists of 19 residues. Trimming cost V 4 bases and J 1 base; bases outside gene matches: 13. Germline CDR1 is LGHNA and CDR2 is YNFKEQ. This CDR3 reads CASSRTAGTSGMLSYEQYF. The CDR3 DNA sequence: TGTGCCAGCAGCCGGACTGCCGGGACTAGCGGGATGTTGTCCTACGAGCAGTACTTC.

The rearrangement joins TRBV30 to TRBJ1-2; D gene ambiguous. Germline V CDR1 and CDR2: GTSNPN, SVGIG (reference sequence). The CDR3 is 15 amino acids. V lost 0 bases to trimming and J lost 4 bases, with 15 bases between them. CDR3 nucleotides: TGTGCCTGGAGTGTACTCGCCCCTGGTATCTATGGCTACACCTTC. This codes for CAWSVLAPGIYGYTF.

This rearrangement joins TRBV30 to TRBJ2-7; D is perhaps TRBD1 (6 bases). Germline V gene sequence: CDR1 GTSNPN, CDR2 SVGIG (reference sequence). V gave up 2 bases and J gave up 5 bases, with 16 bases separating them. This CDR3 has 14 residues. CDR3 in amino acids: CAWSFGGALNEQYF. The CDR3 bases are TGTGCCTGGAGTTTTGGGGGCGCTCTAAACGAGCAGTACTTC.

This chain connects TRBV11-3 to TRBJ2-4; unclear D gene. The CDR3 loop spans 12 amino acids. Germline-derived CDR1 and CDR2 are SGHNT and YENEEA. Trimming cost V 4 bases and J 7 bases, with 8 bases left between them. CDR3 in amino acids: CASSSDDNIQYF. For the CDR3, the DNA is TGTGCCAGCAGCTCCGACGATAACATTCAGTACTTC.

With regard to this clone: This CDR3 is also generated by other DNA sequences in the sample. CDR3 loop: CASSVGGGDEQFF. The CDR3 bases are TGTGCCAGCAGCGTAGGAGGGGGCGATGAGCAGTTCTTC. The V and J genes are TRBV9 and TRBJ2-1, with 7 bases lining up with TRBD1. This CDR3 spans 13 amino acids. Germline CDR1 reads SGDLS; CDR2 reads YYNGEE. Trimming cost V 0 bases and J 8 bases; bases outside gene matches: 2. Full variable domain (missing parts from reference TRBV9 and TRBJ2-1): DSGVTQTPKHLITATGQRVTLRCSPRSGDLSVYWYQQSLDQGLQFLIQYYNGEERAKGNILERFSAQQFPDLHSELNLSSLELGDSALYFCASSVGGGDEQFFGPGTRLTVL.

This clone has just a few counts. The chain combines TRBV27 with TRBJ2-3; 12 bases map to TRBD2. The germline V gene encodes CDR1 MNHEY and CDR2 SMNVEV (reference sequence). The CDR3 is 19 residues long. After removal of 7 bases from V and 4 bases from J, the junction contained 18 bases not matched to a gene. Written as DNA, the CDR3 is TGTGCCAGCACCAAGCTCAGGCTAGCGGGAGGGCCATTATCAGATACGCAGTATTTT. Residues: CASTKLRLAGGPLSDTQYF.

The chain recombines TRBV4-1 with TRBJ2-3; D is unresolved. This CDR3 is built from 12 residues. Germline values: CDR1 MGHRA, CDR2 YSYEKL. The V and J ends lost 0 bases and 8 bases respectively, with 6 bases between them. CDR3 DNA sequence: TGCGCCAGCAGCCAAGATACACCTACGCAGTATTTT. It codes for CASSQDTPTQYF.